This T cell receptor beta chain emerged from a study of blood T cells in healthy people across ages. Each sample gave at least 7 million isolated PBMCs. Primers used in a second PCR of about 6 to 11 cycles were a sample-barcoded 5' primer and a J-beta primer mix. TCRdb reanalysed the 5' RACE reads using MiXCR and keeps one entry per CDR3 protein. The sample lists roughly 930,000 distinct CDR3 sequences, about 44% occurring once. V was pared by 6 bases and J by 0 bases, with 12 bases between. Germline V lookup: CDR1 MDHEN, CDR2 SYDVKM. The CDR3 runs to 15 residues. The study's findings and limits: The study could not conclusively compare naive and antigen-experienced cells, given its unsorted PBMCs. Compared with aged donors, long-lived donors showed fewer expanded clones, suggesting selection. Naive T cell percentage by flow cytometry tracked strongly with beta diversity.

Of note for this clonotype: What it recognizes is unknown.

The gene calls are TRBV28 and TRBJ2-4; a possible D gene is TRBD2 (7 bases). Sequenced input: blood. The receptor was derived from a man aged 30 to 45 in good health. CDR3 loop: CASRGGGIAKNIQYF. DNA of the CDR3: TGTGCCAGCAGAGGGGGGGGTATAGCCAAAAACATTCAGTACTTC. Together with reference TRBV28 and TRBJ2-4, the CDR3 gives the full variable domain: DVKVTQSSRYLVKRTGEKVFLECVQDMDHENMFWYRQDPGLGLRLIYFSYDVKMKEKGDIPEGYSVSREKKERFSLILESASTNQTSMYLCASRGGGIAKNIQYFGAGTRLSVL.